This T cell receptor beta chain was identified in a study of T-cell reconstitution after alpha-beta-depleted transplantation in children. Unique molecular identifiers were incorporated into the prepared TCRbeta library. TCRdb re-derived calls from the PCR reads in MiXCR, one entry per CDR3 protein. The sample includes 500,000 to 650,000 distinct CDR3 sequences, about an eighth of them seen just once. To note about this clonotype: Its target is unknown.

Trimming shortened V by 0 bases and J by 2 bases, and 23 bases separated the two germline ends. CDR3 length equals 19 residues. Study-wide results and caveats: From surviving recipient T cells and thymic progenitors came the high day-60 TCRbeta diversity observed in some patients. Newly produced T cells mostly accounted for T-cell counts and diversity one year post-transplant. About two months after transplant, alpha-beta T cells reportedly came from several hundred expanded graft clones.

V gene TRBV12-3 or TRBV12-4 combines with J gene TRBJ2-7; a possible D gene is TRBD2 (7 bases). The TCR originated in a male patient younger than 18 who had a stem cell transplant for acute myeloid leukemia, so the T cells may come from the graft donor. This sample comprised PBMCs, mostly from graft donor cells, obtained 360 days after TCRalphabeta/CD19-depleted stem cell transplant. The CDR3 sequence is CASSLAGQSSGELAYEQYF. CDR3 nucleotides: TGTGCCAGCAGTTTAGCCGGACAGTCCAGCGGGGAGTTAGCCTACGAGCAGTACTTC.